One and the same sample provided the 14 T cell receptor beta chains below, sequenced in a study of blood T cell repertoires in COVID-19. Method: immunoSEQ multiplex PCR; TCRdb's copy keeps in-frame clones and lacks some. Seen here are about 100,000 clones, just under 95% observed once, and the top ten hold around 5.4%. The sequencing input was peripheral blood. The source is a man between 65 and 79 years old with acute or convalescent COVID-19.

The rearrangement links TRBV2 to TRBJ1-2, with D perhaps matching TRBD1 (5 bases). CDR3 length: 12 amino acids. Germline V gene data show CDR1 as SNHLY and CDR2 as FYNNEI. Between the trimmed V and J ends, which lost 7 bases and 6 bases, there was a span of 12 bases. DNA for the CDR3: TGTGCCAGCAAGGCAGGGCAAGATGGCTACACCTTC. Its translation: CASKAGQDGYTF. The full variable domain, completed using reference TRBV2 and TRBJ1-2, is EPEVTQTPSHQVTQMGQEVILRCVPISNHLYFYWYRQILGQKVEFLVSFYNNEISEKSEIFDDQFSVERPDGSNFTLKIRSTKLEDSAMYFCASKAGQDGYTFGSGTRLTVV.

The chain uses TRBV9 and TRBJ2-3; 8 nucleotides align to TRBD2. The CDR3 sequence is 14 residues long. Germline CDR1 SGDLS, CDR2 YYNGEE. The trim removed 4 bases at V and 4 bases at J, leaving 5 bases unmatched. The DNA of the CDR3 is TGTGCCAGCAGCCCCGGGGGGGGCCCAGATACGCAGTATTTT. It codes for CASSPGGGPDTQYF. Supplemented by reference TRBV9 and TRBJ2-3, the full variable domain reads DSGVTQTPKHLITATGQRVTLRCSPRSGDLSVYWYQQSLDQGLQFLIQYYNGEERAKGNILERFSAQQFPDLHSELNLSSLELGDSALYFCASSPGGGPDTQYFGPGTRLTVL.

The genes are TRBV4-1 and TRBJ1-5; possibly TRBD1 for D (5 bases). The ends were cut back, 1 base at V and 7 bases at J, with 14 bases in the middle. Germline lookup yields CDR1 MGHRA and CDR2 YSYEKL. This CDR3 is 15 amino acids long. CDR3 sequence: CASSQGLQGTQPQHF. In DNA, the CDR3 is TGCGCCAGCAGCCAAGGATTGCAGGGTACCCAGCCCCAGCATTTT.

This rearrangement joins TRBV5-1 to TRBJ1-2, with TRBD1 matching 8 bases. CDR3 length: 13 residues. With 6 bases clipped from V and 7 bases from J, the junction kept 8 bases outside the gene matches. Per germline, CDR1 SGHRS and CDR2 YFSETQ. DNA of the CDR3: TGCGCCAGCACCCCAGGACAGGGCTTTGGCTACACCTTC. It yields the protein CASTPGQGFGYTF.

The gene calls are TRBV24-1 and TRBJ2-1; D perhaps matches TRBD2 (6 bases). This CDR3 comprises 15 residues. V lost 7 bases and J lost 3, with 15 bases in between. CDR1 and CDR2 (germline): KGHDR, SFDVKD. The chain's CDR3 is CATSSGLTNYNEQFF. Written as DNA, the CDR3 is TGTGCCACCAGCTCCGGACTAACGAACTACAATGAGCAGTTCTTC.

The V gene is TRBV18, the J gene TRBJ2-7, with 9 bases aligning to TRBD2. Germline V gene sequence: CDR1 KGHSH, CDR2 LQKENI. V lost 1 base, J lost 6 bases, and 7 bases stayed unmatched. The CDR3 has 15 residues. The DNA for the CDR3 is TGTGCCAGCTCACCACTCGATAGCGGGAGTTCCGAGCAGTACTTC. This translates into CASSPLDSGSSEQYF.

The rearrangement uses TRBV27 and TRBJ1-6; weak D call: TRBD1 (6 bases). The CDR3 contains 16 residues. The V end was cut by 7 bases, the J end by 7 bases, with 20 bases between. The germline V gene encodes CDR1 MNHEY and CDR2 SMNVEV (reference sequence). The CDR3 protein is CASTTGVAGVNSPLHF. The CDR3 DNA sequence: TGTGCCAGCACTACCGGCGTAGCAGGGGTGAATTCACCCCTCCACTTT.

The chain combines TRBV2 with TRBJ2-3; D gene unclear. The length of the CDR3 is 12 residues. Trimming left V 4 bases short and J 6 bases short, with 8 bases between. CDR1 and CDR2 (germline): SNHLY, FYNNEI. In DNA form, the CDR3 reads TGTGCCAGCAGTGGAGAAGAGGATACGCAGTATTTT. Translation gives CASSGEEDTQYF.

The rearrangement links TRBV4-3 to TRBJ1-5; D may be TRBD1 (5 bases). Looked up from germline, CDR1 is LGHNA and CDR2 is YSLEER. The V end lost 1 base, the J end lost 1 base, and 11 bases lay between the germline ends. CDR3 size: 16 residues. The DNA for the CDR3 is TGCGCCAGCAGCCAAGGGGCCGGACACAGCAATCAGCCCCAGCATTTT. Translation gives CASSQGAGHSNQPQHF.

The chain joins TRBV2 to TRBJ1-2; TRBD1 matches 7 bases. The germline V gene has CDR1 SNHLY and CDR2 FYNNEI. This CDR3 contains 15 residues. Germline trimming cut 6 bases from V and 7 bases from J; bases unmatched to any gene: 14. CDR3 in amino acids: CASRDPGTVVFGYTF. The CDR3, as DNA: TGTGCCAGCAGGGATCCCGGGACAGTGGTTTTTGGCTACACCTTC.

In DNA form, the CDR3 reads TGCGCCAGCAGCTTGGTATCCCCTGCGGTTGGATATGGCTACACCTTC. Protein: CASSLVSPAVGYGYTF. The chain joins TRBV5-1 to TRBJ1-2; D not certain. Germline loops: CDR1 SGHRS, CDR2 YFSETQ. The CDR3 is 16 residues long. V lost 0 bases and J lost 5, with 17 bases in between.

This chain connects TRBV5-1 to TRBJ1-2; 10 nucleotides agree with TRBD1. Germline assignment: CDR1 SGHRS and CDR2 YFSETQ. Trimming removed 7 bases from V and 5 bases from J; junction bases left unmatched: 8. CDR3 length equals 14 residues. In nucleotides, the CDR3 is TGCGCCAGCGGATCTGGGACAGGGGCTTATGGCTACACCTTC. It codes for CASGSGTGAYGYTF.

The chain couples TRBV5-1 to TRBJ2-3; D perhaps matches TRBD1 (5 bases). From germline, CDR1 is SGHRS and CDR2 YFSETQ. This CDR3 is built from 15 residues. V shed 1 base and J shed 0 bases, with 9 bases lying between them. CDR3 sequence (DNA): TGCGCCAGCAGCTTGACAGGAGTAAGCACAGATACGCAGTATTTT. It yields the protein CASSLTGVSTDTQYF.

The chain uses TRBV5-6 and TRBJ1-5, with D unclear. Germline CDR1 SGHDT, CDR2 YYEEEE. Trimming took 0 bases from V and 6 from J, leaving 10 bases between them. The CDR3 totals 14 residues. CDR3 sequence (DNA): TGTGCCAGCAGCTTGGGGCAGAACAGTCAGCCCCAGCATTTT. Its translation is CASSLGQNSQPQHF.